Below are 19 T cell receptor beta chains sequenced from a single sample in a study of T cells expressing NK-cell markers (dated by TCRdb to the early 2020s). The library was generated by 5' RACE. Sequencing instrument: Illumina HiSeq 2000. Based on TCRdb reprocessing of the reads, there is one entry per CDR3 protein sequence, and DNA is missing. This sample's clone table shows around 470,000 distinct CDR3 sequences. The ten biggest clones cover approximately 1.4% of the sample. Specimen: blood T cells: a sorted CD56 or NKG2C T cell subset, CD4+ or CD8+ T cells, or bulk PBMC T cells (not recorded which). The receptors were sampled from a woman in her 50s in good health. Donor details come from another sample of the same person, matched by shared clones.

The genes are TRBV7-9 and TRBJ1-1. Germline lookup yields CDR1 SEHNR and CDR2 FQNEAQ (reference sequence). CDR3 size: 16 residues. The CDR3 loop is CASSSRRGALNTEAFF. Full variable domain (remainder filled in from reference TRBV7-9 and TRBJ1-1): DTGVSQNPRHKITKRGQNVTFRCDPISEHNRLYWYRQTLGQGPEFLTYFQNEAQLEKSRLLSDRFSAERPKGSFSTLEIQRTEQGDSAMYLCASSSRRGALNTEAFFGQGTRLTVV.

The rearrangement uses TRBV10-3 and TRBJ2-3; TCRdb's D call, TRBD2, is unchecked because there is no DNA. CDR1 and CDR2 from the germline V gene are ENHRY and SYGVKD. The CDR3 is 15 amino acids. This CDR3 reads CAISESMAGEDTQYF.

The CDR3 sequence: CASSSSGTVSNQPQHF. The chain uses TRBV6-6 and TRBJ1-5; the TCRdb call, TRBD1, lacks DNA for checking. In germline, CDR1 is MNHNY, CDR2 SVGAGI (reference sequence). This CDR3 contains 16 residues.

The chain couples TRBV20-1 to TRBJ2-3; the TCRdb call, TRBD2, lacks DNA for checking. Germline assignment: CDR1 DFQATT and CDR2 SNEGSKA (reference sequence). There are 19 residues in the CDR3. The CDR3 is CSARGGTSGRGGAFDTQYF.

V gene TRBV5-1 combines with J gene TRBJ2-7; there is no DNA to check the TCRdb D call of TRBD2. Germline loops: CDR1 SGHRS, CDR2 YFSETQ. The CDR3 consists of 15 residues. CDR3 sequence: CASSQGTSGRQEQYF.

The J gene is TRBJ2-6, the V gene TRBV13; TCRdb lists TRBD2, though no DNA is available to test this call. The CDR3 consists of 18 residues. CDR1 PRHDT and CDR2 FYEKMQ come from the germline V gene (reference sequence). This chain's CDR3 is CASSLAGGMFAGANVLTF.

The chain links TRBV7-9 to TRBJ2-3; as DNA is missing, the TRBD1 call by TCRdb cannot be tested. CDR3 size: 14 residues. Looked up from germline, CDR1 is SEHNR and CDR2 is FQNEAQ (reference sequence). The CDR3 reads CASTEDGGPDTQYF. Complete variable domain (other parts from reference TRBV7-9 and TRBJ2-3): DTGVSQNPRHKITKRGQNVTFRCDPISEHNRLYWYRQTLGQGPEFLTYFQNEAQLEKSRLLSDRFSAERPKGSFSTLEIQRTEQGDSAMYLCASTEDGGPDTQYFGPGTRLTVL.

The V gene is TRBV6-2 or TRBV6-3, the J gene TRBJ2-5; TCRdb proposes TRBD2, but this gene call is untestable without DNA. CDR1 is MNHEY, CDR2 SVGEGT, per germline. CDR3 length: 15 amino acids. CDR3 amino acids: CASSRRDYSRETQYF.

This sequence joins TRBV5-1 and TRBJ2-7. CDR1 and CDR2 from the germline V gene are SGHRS and YFSETQ. The CDR3 is made up of 15 amino acids. The CDR3 is CASSLVFDDSYEQYF.

The V and J genes are TRBV11-3 and TRBJ2-7; the TCRdb D gene call, TRBD1, has no DNA to confirm it. This CDR3 contains 13 residues. Germline-derived CDR1 and CDR2 are SGHNT and YENEEA. The CDR3 is CASAPTGPYEQYF. Complete variable domain (other parts from reference TRBV11-3 and TRBJ2-7): EAGVVQSPRYKIIEKKQPVAFWCNPISGHNTLYWYLQNLGQGPELLIRYENEEAVDDSQLPKDRFSAERLKGVDSTLKIQPAELGDSAVYLCASAPTGPYEQYFGPGTRLTVT.

J is TRBJ2-7 and V is TRBV4-1; TCRdb gives TRBD2 as the D gene, but with no DNA this cannot be confirmed. The CDR3 consists of 15 residues. Germline CDR1 and CDR2: MGHRA and YSYEKL. Here the CDR3 reads CASSQDPLSGRKQYF.

The gene calls are TRBV2 and TRBJ1-2; the TCRdb D gene call, TRBD1, has no DNA to confirm it. The CDR3 has 12 amino acids. CDR1 is SNHLY, CDR2 FYNNEI, per germline. The CDR3: CANRDRAYGYTF.

The V call is TRBV7-2, the J call TRBJ2-1; as DNA is missing, the TRBD2 call by TCRdb cannot be tested. CDR3 size: 17 residues. Germline lookup yields CDR1 SGHTA and CDR2 FQGNSA. This CDR3 is CASSLPGLAGGPGEQFF. The full variable domain, its missing parts supplied by reference TRBV7-2 and TRBJ2-1, is GAGVSQSPSNKVTEKGKDVELRCDPISGHTALYWYRQSLGQGLEFLIYFQGNSAPDKSGLPSDRFSAERTGGSVSTLTIQRTQQEDSAVYLCASSLPGLAGGPGEQFFGPGTRLTVL.

The chain recombines TRBV5-6 with TRBJ2-1; TCRdb's D gene call, TRBD1, goes unchecked for lack of DNA. Germline CDR1 reads SGHDT; CDR2 reads YYEEEE. The CDR3 contains 18 residues. The CDR3 is CASSSSARPPDPRSEQFF.

V usage is TRBV6-5 and J usage is TRBJ2-4; TCRdb lists TRBD1, though no DNA is available to test this call. Germline loops: CDR1 MNHEY, CDR2 SVGAGI. This CDR3 is 11 amino acids long. The CDR3 protein is CASTEGWIQYF.

V is TRBV7-8 and J is TRBJ2-1; TCRdb reports TRBD2, a call that lacks DNA to check it against. Germline CDR1 reads SGHVS; CDR2 reads FQNEAQ. The CDR3 extends over 15 amino acids. CDR3 sequence: CASSYIAGAYNEQFF.

The chain recombines TRBV2 with TRBJ2-3. The CDR3 has 16 amino acids. Germline V lookup: CDR1 SNHLY, CDR2 FYNNEI. The CDR3 spells CASSGGELSRTDTQYF.

J is TRBJ1-2 and V is TRBV25-1. CDR1 is MGHDK and CDR2 is SYGVNS in the germline V gene. CDR3 size: 11 residues. CDR3 protein: CASSEQAGYTF.

The V gene is TRBV20-1, the J gene TRBJ2-2. The CDR3 spans 15 residues. The germline CDR1 and CDR2 sequences are DFQATT and SNEGSKA (reference sequence). The CDR3 loop is CSAVRGNAGTGELFF.